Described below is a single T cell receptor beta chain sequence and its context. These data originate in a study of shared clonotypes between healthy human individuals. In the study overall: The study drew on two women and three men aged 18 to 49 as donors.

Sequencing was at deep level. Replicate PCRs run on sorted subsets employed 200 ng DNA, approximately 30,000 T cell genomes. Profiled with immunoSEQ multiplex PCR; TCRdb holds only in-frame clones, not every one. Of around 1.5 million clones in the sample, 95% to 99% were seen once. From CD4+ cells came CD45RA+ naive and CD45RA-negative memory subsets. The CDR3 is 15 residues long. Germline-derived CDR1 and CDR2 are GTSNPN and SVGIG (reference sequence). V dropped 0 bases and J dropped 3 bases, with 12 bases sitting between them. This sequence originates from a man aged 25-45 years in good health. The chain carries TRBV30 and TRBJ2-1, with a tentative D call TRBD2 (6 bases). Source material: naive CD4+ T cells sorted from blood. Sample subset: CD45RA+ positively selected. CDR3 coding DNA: TGTGCCTGGAGTGTATCCCGCGGGGTCTACAATGAGCAGTTCTTC. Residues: CAWSVSRGVYNEQFF.